This T cell receptor beta chain originates from a study of siplizumab effects on memory and regulatory T cells. This table comes from immunoSEQ multiplex PCR, and its TCRdb copy is limited to in-frame clones, with some not included. The sample yields 50,000 or so clones, about 97% seen once. Germline V CDR1 and CDR2: MGHDK, SYGVNS. The CDR3 contains 16 residues. V lost 6 bases and J lost 5; bases outside the gene matches: 14. The origin of this receptor is a human donor in good health. This chain uses TRBV25-1 with TRBJ2-5, with TRBD1 matching over 8 bases. The sample consisted of naive CD4+ T cells sorted from blood. The CDR3 here is CASRAKTGAVRETQYF. The CDR3 region has the DNA TGTGCCAGCAGGGCAAAGACAGGGGCCGTCCGGGAGACCCAGTACTTC.